Below are 10 T cell receptor beta chains sequenced from a single sample in a study of T-cell memory formation after mild COVID-19. Via MiXCR, TCRdb re-called the 5' RACE reads, giving one row per CDR3 protein. Of under 550,000 distinct CDR3 sequences in the sample, roughly 18% were seen once. Sequencing was performed on PBMCs or a T cell subset sorted from them (not recorded which). These receptors were taken from an adult woman who had mild COVID-19 (a few samples of this study predate the infection). Cell type and time point are not known.

The CDR3 spells CATSHGENTGELFF. In nucleotides, the CDR3 is TGTGCCACCAGCCACGGAGAGAACACCGGGGAGCTGTTTTTT. The V call is TRBV15, the J call TRBJ2-2; no firm D call. Germline V gene data show CDR1 as LNHNV and CDR2 as YYDKDF (reference sequence). This CDR3 contains 14 residues. Between the trimmed V and J ends, which lost 5 bases and 1 base, there was a span of 8 bases.

This clonotype was detected only a few times. This chain connects TRBV4-1 to TRBJ1-4, with D hard to call. From germline, CDR1 is MGHRA and CDR2 YSYEKL. The CDR3 loop spans 16 amino acids. V gave up 0 bases and J gave up 12 bases, with 20 bases separating them. CDR3 nucleotides: TGCGCCAGCAGCCAAGATTCGGGCAAGGACTCTGACGAACTGTTTTTT. This sequence encodes CASSQDSGKDSDELFF.

This clonotype occurred a few times. The CDR3 DNA reads as TGTGCCATCGGGACTAGCAATCTTAGGGATACGCAGTATTTT. It codes for CAIGTSNLRDTQYF. The chain recombines TRBV10-3 with TRBJ2-3; 9 bases agree with TRBD2. This CDR3 is 14 amino acids long. J lost 6 bases, V lost 8 bases, and 9 bases had no gene match. The germline gives CDR1 ENHRY, CDR2 SYGVKD.

This sequence joins TRBV7-8 and TRBJ2-3; 10 bases map to TRBD2. The CDR3 is 19 amino acids. In germline, CDR1 is SGHVS, CDR2 FQNEAQ. J lost 0 bases, V lost 1 base, and 10 bases had no gene match. This CDR3 reads CASSLEVSGLAASTDTQYF. CDR3 nucleotide sequence: TGTGCCAGCAGCTTAGAGGTTTCCGGACTAGCGGCTAGCACAGATACGCAGTATTTT.

The V call is TRBV6-2 or TRBV6-3, the J call TRBJ2-2; TRBD1 might be the D (6 bases). Germline loops: CDR1 MNHEY, CDR2 SVGEGT. The CDR3 totals 16 residues. Trimming removed 4 bases at V and 6 bases at J, with 18 bases between. In DNA, the CDR3 is TGTGCCAGCAGTTCCACGGGACACCTTAGCTCCGGGGAGCTGTTTTTT. Protein product: CASSSTGHLSSGELFF.

This rearrangement joins TRBV3-1 to TRBJ1-5, with D unclear. V was cut by 4 bases and J by 4 bases, with 11 bases left in between. The CDR3 runs 14 residues. CDR1 is LGHDT, CDR2 YNNKEL, per germline (reference sequence). The CDR3: CASSPAAGNQPQHF. In DNA, the CDR3 is TGTGCCAGCAGCCCAGCCGCGGGGAATCAGCCCCAGCATTTT.

The chain has TRBV6-2 or TRBV6-3 and TRBJ2-3; TRBD2 agrees at 10 bases. This CDR3 comprises 14 residues. CDR1 MNHEY and CDR2 SVGEGT come from the germline V gene. J lost 4 bases, V lost 5 bases, and 3 bases had no gene match. CDR3 DNA sequence: TGTGCCAGCAGTAGCGGGAGGGGCGCAGATACGCAGTATTTT. Its translation: CASSSGRGADTQYF.

This clonotype was seen at least ten times. The chain links TRBV5-1 to TRBJ2-5; perhaps D is TRBD1 or TRBD2 (5 bases each). Trimming took 1 base from V and 0 from J, leaving 10 bases between them. CDR3 length: 15 amino acids. Per the germline V gene, CDR1 is SGHRS and CDR2 is YFSETQ. The CDR3 spells CASSLMGTDQETQYF. CDR3 coding DNA: TGCGCCAGCAGCTTGATGGGGACGGACCAAGAGACCCAGTACTTC.

V and J are TRBV7-8 and TRBJ2-5, with 7 bases that match TRBD1. The J segment lost 4 bases and the V segment lost 1 base, leaving 9 bases of the junction unmatched. The CDR3 is made up of 16 amino acids. The germline gives CDR1 SGHVS, CDR2 FQNEAQ. The CDR3 coding sequence is TGTGCCAGCAGCTTAGGAAGGGGACAGTTAAGAGAGACCCAGTACTTC. Translation: CASSLGRGQLRETQYF.

This clonotype was counted at least ten times. The chain recombines TRBV7-3 with TRBJ1-2, with unresolved D. The CDR3 totals 13 residues. The germline V gene has CDR1 SGHTA and CDR2 FQGTGA. V gave up 2 bases and J gave up 3 bases, with 7 bases separating them. CDR3 residues: CASSLEGYYGYTF. CDR3 nucleotide sequence: TGTGCCAGCAGCTTAGAAGGATACTATGGCTACACCTTC. Full variable domain (remainder filled in from reference TRBV7-3 and TRBJ1-2): GAGVSQTPSNKVTEKGKYVELRCDPISGHTALYWYRQSLGQGPEFLIYFQGTGAADDSGLPNDRFFAVRPEGSVSTLKIQRTERGDSAVYLCASSLEGYYGYTFGSGTRLTVV.